Each of the 8 T cell receptor beta chains below was sequenced from the same sample in a study of T cell clonality in common variable immunodeficiency. General observations from the study: In common variable immunodeficiency, TCR beta chains reportedly carried fewer deletions and N-nucleotide insertions.

The antigens for these receptors are not known. The protocol was immunoSEQ multiplex PCR, while the TCRdb copy is restricted to in-frame clones and leaves out a portion. The sample contains 30,000 to 40,000 clones, none of them singletons. Sequenced input: peripheral blood mononuclear cells. The receptors here all came from a human donor with common variable immunodeficiency.

This clone was seen a few times. The missing CDR3 end, 3 residues past where the read stops, is filled in from the germline J gene. The chain is built from TRBV7-2 and TRBJ2-6; 8 bases fit TRBD1. V gave up 5 bases and J gave up 0 bases; unmatched junction bases: 0. Germline V gives CDR1 SGHTA, CDR2 FQGNSA. The CDR3 runs to 15 residues. The CDR3 spells CASSGQGSGANVLTF. The covered CDR3 bases are TGTGCCAGCAGCGGACAGGGCTCTGGGGCCAACGTC.

This clone was seen many times. The read terminates 3 residues ahead of where the CDR3 ends, so the germline J gene completes it. The chain recombines TRBV11-2 with TRBJ1-2; 9 bases fit TRBD1. The germline V gene has CDR1 SGHAT and CDR2 FQNNGV. The CDR3 runs 15 residues. V shed 5 bases, J shed 6 bases, and the junction held 10 bases outside the gene matches. The part of the CDR3 DNA that was read is TGTGCCAGCAGCCTACCACGGACAGGGGATCATGGC. Amino acid sequence: CASSLPRTGDHG. The entire CDR3 reads CASSLPRTGDHGYTF.

This clone was seen at least ten times. The part of the CDR3 DNA that was read is TGTGCCAGCAGCTCCTCTCGGGGGGAGACC. Translation: CASSSSRGET. The full CDR3 reads CASSSSRGETQYF. The chain recombines TRBV7-9 with TRBJ2-5; D possibly corresponds to TRBD2 (6 bases). The observed sequence ends 3 residues before the CDR3 terminus, with the missing tail filled in from the germline J gene. Germline CDR1 and CDR2: SEHNR and FQNEAQ (reference sequence). This CDR3 has 13 residues. The V and J ends lost 4 bases and 5 bases respectively, with 11 bases between them.

This clone appeared many times. With the read ending 3 residues before the CDR3 end, the germline J gene is used to fill in that end. The J gene is TRBJ2-1, the V gene TRBV6-1, with 7 nucleotides matching TRBD2. CDR3 length equals 15 residues. After removal of 3 bases from V and 8 bases from J, the junction contained 10 bases not matched to a gene. Germline CDR1 MNHNS, CDR2 SASEGT. Partial CDR3 DNA: TGTGCCAGCAGTGATTTGCGGGAGTTAAGCGATGAG. This translates into CASSDLRELSDE. The whole CDR3 sequence reads CASSDLRELSDEQFF.

This clone was recorded many times. The sequence runs out 3 residues before the end of the CDR3; the remainder is reconstructed from the germline J gene. The chain employs TRBV14 and TRBJ2-7; 11 bases line up with TRBD1. There are 14 residues in the CDR3. Trimming cost V 4 bases and J 3 bases; bases outside gene matches: 2. Germline V gene lookup returns CDR1 SGHDN and CDR2 FVKESK. CDR3 DNA, as far as it was read: TGTGCCAGCAGCCCCGGGACAGGGGGCTACGAG. This translates into CASSPGTGGYE. The full CDR3 sequence reads CASSPGTGGYEQYF. Filled out from reference TRBV14 and TRBJ2-7, the complete variable domain reads EAGVTQFPSHSVIEKGQTVTLRCDPISGHDNLYWYRRVMGKEIKFLLHFVKESKQDESGMPNNRFLAERTGGTYSTLKVQPAELEDSGVYFCASSPGTGGYEQYFGPGTRLTVT.

There are many counts of this clone. The missing CDR3 end, 3 residues past where the read stops, is filled in from the germline J gene. This chain connects TRBV30 to TRBJ2-7; TRBD2 might be the D (5 bases). CDR1 GTSNPN and CDR2 SVGIG come from the germline V gene (reference sequence). CDR3 length: 13 amino acids. Trimming took off 0 bases at V and 5 bases at J, with 11 bases between the two ends. Here the CDR3 reads CAWSVPGSDEQYF. The DNA read from the CDR3 is TGTGCCTGGAGTGTACCGGGGAGCGACGAG.

About this clone: The read terminates 3 residues ahead of where the CDR3 ends, so the germline J gene completes it. This chain joins TRBV7-2 and TRBJ2-7; TRBD1 aligns across 8 bases. The germline V gene has CDR1 SGHTA and CDR2 FQGNSA. This CDR3 has 13 residues. V lost 5 bases to trimming and J lost 6 bases; unmatched junction nucleotides: 6. This CDR3 reads CASSPDRDREQYF. The part of the CDR3 DNA that was read is TGTGCCAGCAGCCCGGACAGGGACCGCGAG.

The table lists this clone with many counts. The missing CDR3 end, 3 residues past where the read stops, is filled in from the germline J gene. V is TRBV5-1 and J is TRBJ1-5; D is ambiguous. The V gene lost 2 bases and the J gene lost 1 base, with 10 bases spanning the gap. Germline assignment: CDR1 SGHRS and CDR2 YFSETQ. This CDR3 comprises 15 residues. This CDR3 reads CASSFSGASNQPQHF. The CDR3 DNA, read in part, is TGCGCCAGCAGCTTTTCAGGAGCCAGCAATCAGCCC.